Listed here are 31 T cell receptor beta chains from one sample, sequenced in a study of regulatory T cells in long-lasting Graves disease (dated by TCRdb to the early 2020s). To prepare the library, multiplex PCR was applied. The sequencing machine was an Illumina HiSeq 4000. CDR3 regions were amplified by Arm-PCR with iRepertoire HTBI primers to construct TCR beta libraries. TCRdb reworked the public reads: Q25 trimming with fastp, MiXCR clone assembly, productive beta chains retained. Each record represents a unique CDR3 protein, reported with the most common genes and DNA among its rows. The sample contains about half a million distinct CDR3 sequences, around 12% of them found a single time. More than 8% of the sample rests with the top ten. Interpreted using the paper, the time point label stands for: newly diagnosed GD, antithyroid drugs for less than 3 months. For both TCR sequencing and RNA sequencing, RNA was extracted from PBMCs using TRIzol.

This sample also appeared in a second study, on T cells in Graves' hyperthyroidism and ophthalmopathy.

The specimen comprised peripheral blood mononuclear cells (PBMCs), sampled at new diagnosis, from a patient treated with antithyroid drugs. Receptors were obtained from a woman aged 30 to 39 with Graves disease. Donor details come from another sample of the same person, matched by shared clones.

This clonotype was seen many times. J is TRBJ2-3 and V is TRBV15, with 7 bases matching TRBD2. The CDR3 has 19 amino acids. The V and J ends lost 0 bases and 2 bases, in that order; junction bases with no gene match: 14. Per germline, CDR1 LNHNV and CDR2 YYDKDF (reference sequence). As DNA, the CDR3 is TGTGCCACCAGCAGAGATGGGGTCTTGGTAGCGGGCCTCACAGATACGCAGTATTTT. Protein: CATSRDGVLVAGLTDTQYF. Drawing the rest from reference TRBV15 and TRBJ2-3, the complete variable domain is DAMVIQNPRYQVTQFGKPVTLSCSQTLNHNVMYWYQQKSSQAPKLLFHYYDKDFNNEADTPDNFQSRRPNTSFCFLDIRSPGLGDTAMYLCATSRDGVLVAGLTDTQYFGPGTRLTVL.

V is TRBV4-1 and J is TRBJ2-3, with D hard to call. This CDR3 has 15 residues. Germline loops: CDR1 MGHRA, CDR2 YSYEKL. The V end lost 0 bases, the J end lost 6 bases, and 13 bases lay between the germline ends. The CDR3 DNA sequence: TGCGCCAGCAGCCAAGACGGGTTCAGCCCGGATACGCAGTATTTT. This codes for CASSQDGFSPDTQYF.

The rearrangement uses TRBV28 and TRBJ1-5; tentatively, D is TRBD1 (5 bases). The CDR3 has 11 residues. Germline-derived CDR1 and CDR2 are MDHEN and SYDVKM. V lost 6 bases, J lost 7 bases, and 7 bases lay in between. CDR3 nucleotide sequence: TGTGCCAGCAGCTGGGGGCAGCCCCAGCATTTT. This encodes CASSWGQPQHF.

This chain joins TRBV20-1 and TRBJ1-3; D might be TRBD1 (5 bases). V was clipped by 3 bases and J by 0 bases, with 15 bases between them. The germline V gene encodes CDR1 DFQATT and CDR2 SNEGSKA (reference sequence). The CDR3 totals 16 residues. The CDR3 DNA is TGCAGTGCTAGTGGGGCGCGCGGGACCTCTGGAAACACCATATATTTT. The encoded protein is CSASGARGTSGNTIYF.

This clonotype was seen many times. CDR3 in DNA: TGTGCCAGCGGAGAAACAGGGAGAGGCTACACCTTC. Translation gives CASGETGRGYTF. The chain joins TRBV28 to TRBJ1-2; a possible D gene is TRBD1 (6 bases). From germline, CDR1 is MDHEN and CDR2 SYDVKM. V was cut by 8 bases and J by 8 bases, with 15 bases left in between. CDR3 length equals 12 residues.

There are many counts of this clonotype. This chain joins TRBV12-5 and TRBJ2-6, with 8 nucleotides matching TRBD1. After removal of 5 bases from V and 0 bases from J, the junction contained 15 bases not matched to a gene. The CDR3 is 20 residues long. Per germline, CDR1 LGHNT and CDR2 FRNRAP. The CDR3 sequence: CASGHNRDRPLYSGANVLTF. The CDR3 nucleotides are TGTGCTAGTGGTCACAACCGGGACAGGCCCCTTTACTCTGGGGCCAACGTCCTGACTTTC.

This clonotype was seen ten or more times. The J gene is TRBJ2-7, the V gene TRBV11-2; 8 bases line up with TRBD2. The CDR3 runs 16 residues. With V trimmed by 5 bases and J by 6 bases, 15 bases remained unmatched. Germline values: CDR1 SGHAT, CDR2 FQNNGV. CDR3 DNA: TGTGCCAGCAGCCCTAAAGGAGCGGGGGTTTTATTCGAGCAGTACTTC. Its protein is CASSPKGAGVLFEQYF.

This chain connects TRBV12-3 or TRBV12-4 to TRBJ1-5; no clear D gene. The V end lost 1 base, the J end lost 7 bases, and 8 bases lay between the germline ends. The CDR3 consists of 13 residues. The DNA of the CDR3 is TGTGCCAGCAGTTTAGGGGTAGACCAGCCCCAGCATTTT. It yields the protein CASSLGVDQPQHF.

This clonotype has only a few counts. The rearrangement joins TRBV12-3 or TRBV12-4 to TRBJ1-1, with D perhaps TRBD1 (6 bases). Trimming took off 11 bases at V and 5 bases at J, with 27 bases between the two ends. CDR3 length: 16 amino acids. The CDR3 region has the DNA TGTGCCTCCAAGACGTGGGGGGGGGGCCTGCGGACTGAAGCTTTCTTT. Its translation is CASKTWGGGLRTEAFF.

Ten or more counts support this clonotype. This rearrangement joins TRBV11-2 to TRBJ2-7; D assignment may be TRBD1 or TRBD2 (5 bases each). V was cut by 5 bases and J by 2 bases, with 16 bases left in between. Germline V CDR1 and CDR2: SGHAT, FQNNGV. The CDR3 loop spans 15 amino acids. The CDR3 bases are TGTGCCAGCAGCGCATCTGGGACGGGGACCTACGAGCAGTACTTC. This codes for CASSASGTGTYEQYF.

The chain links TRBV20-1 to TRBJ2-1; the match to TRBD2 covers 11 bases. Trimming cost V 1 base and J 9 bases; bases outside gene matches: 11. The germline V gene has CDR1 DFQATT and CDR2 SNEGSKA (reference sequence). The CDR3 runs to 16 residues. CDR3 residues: CSARGIGLAGLSEQFF. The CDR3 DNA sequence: TGCAGTGCTAGAGGAATTGGACTAGCGGGTTTGAGTGAGCAGTTCTTC.

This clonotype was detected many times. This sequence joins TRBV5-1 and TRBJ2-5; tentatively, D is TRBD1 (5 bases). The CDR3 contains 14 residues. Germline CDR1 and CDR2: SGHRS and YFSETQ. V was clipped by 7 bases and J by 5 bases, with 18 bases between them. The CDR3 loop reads CASQPVPQAETQYF. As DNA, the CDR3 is TGCGCCAGCCAACCCGTCCCACAGGCGGAGACCCAGTACTTC.

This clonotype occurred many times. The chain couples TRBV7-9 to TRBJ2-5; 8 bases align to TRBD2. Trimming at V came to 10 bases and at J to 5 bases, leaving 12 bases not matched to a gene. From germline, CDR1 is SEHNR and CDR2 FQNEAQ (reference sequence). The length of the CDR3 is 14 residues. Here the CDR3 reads CAIGIREGHETQYF. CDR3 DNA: TGTGCCATCGGGATACGGGAGGGCCATGAGACCCAGTACTTC.

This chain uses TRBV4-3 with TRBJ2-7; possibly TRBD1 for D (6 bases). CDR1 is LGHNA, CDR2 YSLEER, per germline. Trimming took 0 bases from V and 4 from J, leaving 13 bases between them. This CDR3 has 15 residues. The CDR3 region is CASSQEPQDRYEQYF. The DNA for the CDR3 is TGCGCCAGCAGCCAAGAACCTCAGGACAGATACGAGCAGTACTTC.

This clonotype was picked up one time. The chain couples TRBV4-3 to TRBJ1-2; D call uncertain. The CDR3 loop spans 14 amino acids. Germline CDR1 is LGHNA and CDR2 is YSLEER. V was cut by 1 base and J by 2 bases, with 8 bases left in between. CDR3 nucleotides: TGCGCCAGCAGCCAAGGGACGGGAAACTATGGCTACACCTTC. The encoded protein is CASSQGTGNYGYTF.

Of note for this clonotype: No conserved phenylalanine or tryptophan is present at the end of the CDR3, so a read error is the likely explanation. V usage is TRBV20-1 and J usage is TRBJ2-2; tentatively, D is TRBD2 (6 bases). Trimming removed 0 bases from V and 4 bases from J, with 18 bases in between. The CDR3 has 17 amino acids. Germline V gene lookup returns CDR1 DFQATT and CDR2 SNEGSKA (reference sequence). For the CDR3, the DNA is TGCAGTGCTAGAGATCCAGCGGCGGCCGGGGGCACCGGGGAGCTGTTTTTG. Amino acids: CSARDPAAAGGTGELFL.

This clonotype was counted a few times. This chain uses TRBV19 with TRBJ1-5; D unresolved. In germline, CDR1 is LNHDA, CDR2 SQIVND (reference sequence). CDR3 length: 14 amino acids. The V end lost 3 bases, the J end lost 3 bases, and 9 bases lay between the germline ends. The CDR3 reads CASSIFDSNQPQHF. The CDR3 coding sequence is TGTGCCAGTAGTATCTTTGACTCCAATCAGCCCCAGCATTTT. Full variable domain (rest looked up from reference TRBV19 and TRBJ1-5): DGGITQSPKYLFRKEGQNVTLSCEQNLNHDAMYWYRQDPGQGLRLIYYSQIVNDFQKGDIAEGYSVSREKKESFPLTVTSAQKNPTAFYLCASSIFDSNQPQHFGDGTRLSIL.

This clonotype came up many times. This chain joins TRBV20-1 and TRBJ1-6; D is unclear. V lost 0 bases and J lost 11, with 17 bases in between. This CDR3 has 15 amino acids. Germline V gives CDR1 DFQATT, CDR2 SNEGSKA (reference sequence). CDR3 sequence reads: CSARDRPANGAPLHF. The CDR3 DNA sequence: TGCAGTGCTAGAGACAGGCCCGCTAATGGGGCACCCCTCCACTTT.

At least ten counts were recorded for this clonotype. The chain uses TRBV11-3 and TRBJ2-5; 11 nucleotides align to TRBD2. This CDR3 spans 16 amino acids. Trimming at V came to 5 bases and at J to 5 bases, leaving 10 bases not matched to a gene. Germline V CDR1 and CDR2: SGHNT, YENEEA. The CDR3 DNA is TGTGCCAGCAGCCCCTACCTAGCGGGAGGTTTGGAGACCCAGTACTTC. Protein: CASSPYLAGGLETQYF.

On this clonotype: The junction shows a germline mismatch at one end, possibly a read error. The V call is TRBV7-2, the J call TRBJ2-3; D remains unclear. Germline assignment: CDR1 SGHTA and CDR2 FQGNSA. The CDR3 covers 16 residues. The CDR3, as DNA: TGTGCCAGCAGCTTAATGGGCGGATTTAGCACAGATACGCAGTGTTTT. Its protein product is CASSLMGGFSTDTQCF.

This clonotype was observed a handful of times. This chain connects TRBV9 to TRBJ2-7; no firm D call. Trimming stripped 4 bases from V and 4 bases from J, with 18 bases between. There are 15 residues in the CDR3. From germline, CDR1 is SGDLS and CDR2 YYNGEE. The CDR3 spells CASSPDLRGRYEQYF. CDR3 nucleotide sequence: TGTGCCAGCAGCCCCGATCTTCGAGGAAGATACGAGCAGTACTTC.

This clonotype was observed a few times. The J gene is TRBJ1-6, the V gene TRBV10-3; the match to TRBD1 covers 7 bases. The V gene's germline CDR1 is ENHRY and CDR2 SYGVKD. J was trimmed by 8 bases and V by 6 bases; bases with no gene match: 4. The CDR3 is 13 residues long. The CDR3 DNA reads TGTGCCATCAGCCGGGACAGCTATTCACCCCTCCACTTT. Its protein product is CAISRDSYSPLHF.

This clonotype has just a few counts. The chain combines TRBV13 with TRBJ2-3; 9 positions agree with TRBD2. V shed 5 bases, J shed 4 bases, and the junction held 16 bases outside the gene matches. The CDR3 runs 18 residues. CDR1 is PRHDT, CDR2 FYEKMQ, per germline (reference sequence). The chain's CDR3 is CASSARRERAGGPDTQYF. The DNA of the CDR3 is TGTGCCAGCAGCGCCCGGAGAGAAAGGGCGGGAGGGCCAGATACGCAGTATTTT.

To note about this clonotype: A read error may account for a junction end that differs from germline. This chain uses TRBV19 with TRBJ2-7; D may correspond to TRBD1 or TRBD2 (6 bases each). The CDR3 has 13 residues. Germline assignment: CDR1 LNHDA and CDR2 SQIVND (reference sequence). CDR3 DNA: TGTGCCAGTAGCCCCGTGGGGGGCTACGAGCGGTACTTC. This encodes CASSPVGGYERYF.

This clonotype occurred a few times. The CDR3: CASSLLTGGWQPQHF. For the CDR3, the DNA is TGTGCCAGCAGCCTCTTGACAGGGGGCTGGCAGCCCCAGCATTTT. The chain couples TRBV7-8 to TRBJ1-5, with 10 bases lining up with TRBD1. This CDR3 has 15 residues. Germline V lookup: CDR1 SGHVS, CDR2 FQNEAQ. Unmatched junction bases numbered 8, after V lost 5 bases and J lost 7 bases.

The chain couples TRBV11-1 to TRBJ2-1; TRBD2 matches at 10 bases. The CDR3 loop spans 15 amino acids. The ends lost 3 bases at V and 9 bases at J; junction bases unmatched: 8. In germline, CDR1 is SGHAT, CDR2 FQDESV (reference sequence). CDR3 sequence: CASSFGTSGEGEQFF. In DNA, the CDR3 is TGTGCCAGCAGCTTTGGTACTAGCGGGGAGGGTGAGCAGTTCTTC.

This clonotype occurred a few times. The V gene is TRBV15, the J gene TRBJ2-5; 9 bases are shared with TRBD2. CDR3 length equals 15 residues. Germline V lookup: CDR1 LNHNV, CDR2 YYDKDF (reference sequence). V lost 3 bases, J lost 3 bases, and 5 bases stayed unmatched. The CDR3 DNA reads TGTGCCACCAGCAGCCATAGCGGGAGAAAAGAGACCCAGTACTTC. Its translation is CATSSHSGRKETQYF.

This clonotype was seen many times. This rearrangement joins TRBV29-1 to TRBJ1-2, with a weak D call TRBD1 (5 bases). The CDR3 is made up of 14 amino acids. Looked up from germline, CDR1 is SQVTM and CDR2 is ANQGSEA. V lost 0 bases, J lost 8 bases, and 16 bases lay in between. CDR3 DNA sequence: TGCAGCGTTGAAGATAGGGGCCGAACAAAGGGCTACACCTTC. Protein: CSVEDRGRTKGYTF.

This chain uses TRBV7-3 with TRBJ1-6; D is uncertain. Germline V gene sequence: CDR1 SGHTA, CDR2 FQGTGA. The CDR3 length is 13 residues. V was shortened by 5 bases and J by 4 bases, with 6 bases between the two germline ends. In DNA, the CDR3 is TGTGCCAGCAGCACGACATATAATTCACCCCTCCACTTT. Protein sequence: CASSTTYNSPLHF.

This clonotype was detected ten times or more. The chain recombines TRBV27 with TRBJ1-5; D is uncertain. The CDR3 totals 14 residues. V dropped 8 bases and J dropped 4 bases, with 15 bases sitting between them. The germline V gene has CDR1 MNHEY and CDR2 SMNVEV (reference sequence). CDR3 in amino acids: CASSRTGSNQPQHF. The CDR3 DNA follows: TGTGCCAGCTCCCGGACGGGTTCAAATCAGCCCCAGCATTTT.

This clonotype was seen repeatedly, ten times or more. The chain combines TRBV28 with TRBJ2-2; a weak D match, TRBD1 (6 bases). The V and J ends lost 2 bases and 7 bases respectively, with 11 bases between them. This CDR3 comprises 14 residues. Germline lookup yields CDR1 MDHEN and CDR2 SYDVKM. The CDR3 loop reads CASSLTGTSGELFF. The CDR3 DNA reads TGTGCCAGCAGTTTAACAGGGACGAGCGGGGAGCTGTTTTTT.